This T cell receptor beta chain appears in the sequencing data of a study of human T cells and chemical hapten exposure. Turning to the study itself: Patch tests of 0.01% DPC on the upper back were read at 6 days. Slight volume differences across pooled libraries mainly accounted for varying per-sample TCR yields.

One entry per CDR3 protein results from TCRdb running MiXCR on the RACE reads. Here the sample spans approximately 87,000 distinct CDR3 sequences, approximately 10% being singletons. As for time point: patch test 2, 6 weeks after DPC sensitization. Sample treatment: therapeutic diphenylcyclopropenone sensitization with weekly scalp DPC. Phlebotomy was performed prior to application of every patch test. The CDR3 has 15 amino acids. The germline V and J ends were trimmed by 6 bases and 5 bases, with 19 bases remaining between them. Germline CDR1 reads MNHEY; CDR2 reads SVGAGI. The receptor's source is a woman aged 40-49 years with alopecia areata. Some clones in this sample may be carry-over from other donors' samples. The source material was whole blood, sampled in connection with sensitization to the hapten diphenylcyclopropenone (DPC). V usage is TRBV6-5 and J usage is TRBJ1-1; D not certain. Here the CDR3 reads CASSPTARAGTEAFF. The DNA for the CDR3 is TGTGCCAGCAGCCCGACCGCAAGGGCCGGGACTGAAGCTTTCTTT.